This TCR beta chain is drawn from a study of T cell changes during pregnancy in multiple sclerosis. With 8 bases clipped from V and 8 bases from J, the junction kept 13 bases outside the gene matches. The CDR3 totals 14 residues. Germline V CDR1 and CDR2: MNHEY, SMNVEV (reference sequence). Produced via immunoSEQ multiplex PCR; TCRdb's table is partial and in-frame only. This repertoire shows 25,000 to 35,000 clones, 80% to 90% found once; its top ten account for roughly 6.9%. This clonotype originated in a female donor with multiple sclerosis, enrolled in a pregnancy study. V and J are TRBV27 and TRBJ1-2; 8 positions match TRBD1. The sample consisted of CD8+ T cells from peripheral blood mononuclear cells, taken in the second trimester of pregnancy. The CDR3 nucleotides are TGTGCCAGCGGTACCGGGACAGGTTCTTTCGGCTACACCTTC. Protein: CASGTGTGSFGYTF.